A selection of T cell receptor beta chains follows, all from one sample in a study of PD-1 blockade in mismatch repair-deficient tumors. Libraries were prepared by immunoSEQ multiplex PCR; TCRdb keeps only in-frame clonotypes and omits some of them. This table has tens of thousands of clones, 83% appearing once. The input for sequencing was peripheral blood, taken 12 weeks after starting pembrolizumab. These receptors all come from an adult with mismatch repair-deficient cancer. CDR3s include the opening cysteine and the closing phenylalanine or tryptophan. D genes are given only for firm matches. Clone size, where shown, is once, few, many, or a class for clones that have expanded.

J gene: TRBJ2-5; V gene: TRBV6-1; clone size: .; D gene: .; CDR3 DNA: TGTGCCAGCAGTGAAGCATACCACTTGGGGGGTCGGGAGACCCAGTACTTC; CDR3 protein: CASSEAYHLGGRETQYF
J gene: TRBJ2-7; V gene: TRBV11-2; clone size: .; D gene: .; CDR3 DNA: TGTGCCAGCAGCTTAGATCTCCGGGTTGCTAGGCAGTACTTC; CDR3 protein: CASSLDLRVARQYF
J gene: TRBJ1-2; V gene: TRBV6-5; clone size: .; D gene: TRBD1; CDR3 DNA: TGTGCCAGCAGTTCCAACAGGGGCGGGAACTATGGCTACACCTTC; CDR3 protein: CASSSNRGGNYGYTF
J gene: TRBJ2-1; V gene: TRBV6-6; clone size: .; D gene: .; CDR3 DNA: TGTGCCAGCAGCGGACCATACAATGAGCAGTTCTTC; CDR3 protein: CASSGPYNEQFF
J gene: TRBJ2-7; V gene: TRBV28; clone size: .; D gene: .; CDR3 DNA: TGTGCCAGCAGTTTATTTTCCGAGCAGTACTTC; CDR3 protein: CASSLFSEQYF
J gene: TRBJ2-1; V gene: TRBV6-1; clone size: .; D gene: TRBD2; CDR3 DNA: TGTGCCATCCCCCTCGTGACTAGCGCCTACAATGAGCAGTTCTTC; CDR3 protein: CAIPLVTSAYNEQFF
J gene: TRBJ1-5; V gene: TRBV6-5; clone size: .; D gene: .; CDR3 DNA: TGTGCCAGCAGTAGGGAGGAGAATCAGCCCCAGCATTTT; CDR3 protein: CASSREENQPQHF
J gene: TRBJ2-7; V gene: TRBV7-3; clone size: .; D gene: .; CDR3 DNA: TGTGCCAGCAGCTCAGGGGATAACTTCCTTTACGAGCAGTACTTC; CDR3 protein: CASSSGDNFLYEQYF
J gene: TRBJ1-5; V gene: TRBV29-1; clone size: .; D gene: TRBD1; CDR3 DNA: TGCAGCGTTCGTGGAGGGGGCGCTAATCAGCCCCAGCATTTT; CDR3 protein: CSVRGGGANQPQHF
J gene: TRBJ2-7; V gene: TRBV2; clone size: .; D gene: .; CDR3 DNA: TGTGCCAGCACTCCCCTAAGTGCCTATTCCTACGAGCAGTACTTC; CDR3 protein: CASTPLSAYSYEQYF
J gene: TRBJ2-7; V gene: TRBV6-1; clone size: few; D gene: TRBD2; CDR3 DNA: TGTGCCAGCAGTGAAGCTAGCGGGAGCTCCTACGAGCAGTACTTC; CDR3 protein: CASSEASGSSYEQYF
J gene: TRBJ2-5; V gene: TRBV6-6; clone size: .; D gene: .; CDR3 DNA: TGTGCCAGCAGTTACTCGAGGGGAACACAAGAGACCCAGTACTTC; CDR3 protein: CASSYSRGTQETQYF
J gene: TRBJ2-7; V gene: TRBV19; clone size: .; D gene: TRBD1; CDR3 DNA: TGTGCCAGTAGTCCTGGACAGGACTACGAGCAGTACTTC; CDR3 protein: CASSPGQDYEQYF
J gene: TRBJ2-5; V gene: TRBV10-3; clone size: few; D gene: .; CDR3 DNA: TGTGCCACAAGTCAGGGAGGCCAAGAGACCCAGTACTTC; CDR3 protein: CATSQGGQETQYF
J gene: TRBJ1-1; V gene: TRBV29-1; clone size: .; D gene: TRBD1; CDR3 DNA: TGCAGCGCCCGGACAGGGTTTGAGGGAGCTTTCTTT; CDR3 protein: CSARTGFEGAFF
J gene: TRBJ2-3; V gene: TRBV11-2; clone size: .; D gene: .; CDR3 DNA: TGTGCCAGCAGCTTAGATCTGAGGGGGAGGCGGTATCGCACAGATACGCAGTATTTT; CDR3 protein: CASSLDLRGRRYRTDTQYF
J gene: TRBJ2-7; V gene: TRBV29-1; clone size: few; D gene: .; CDR3 DNA: TGCAGCGTGGGGGGGCGGATGAGCTCCTACGAGCAGTACTTC; CDR3 protein: CSVGGRMSSYEQYF
J gene: TRBJ2-2; V gene: TRBV11-2; clone size: .; D gene: .; CDR3 DNA: TGTGCCAGCAGCCCAGGGCGTTGGGTCGCGAACACCGGGGAGCTGTTTTTT; CDR3 protein: CASSPGRWVANTGELFF
J gene: TRBJ2-1; V gene: TRBV15; clone size: .; D gene: .; CDR3 DNA: TGTGCCACCAGCAGAGAGGGTGGATTGGGGGGGGCTAGGCACGGCAATGAGCAGTTCTTC; CDR3 protein: CATSREGGLGGARHGNEQFF
J gene: TRBJ2-1; V gene: TRBV6-1; clone size: .; D gene: .; CDR3 DNA: TGTGCCAGCAGTGAAAGGGGGGGCTGGGAGCAGTTCTTC; CDR3 protein: CASSERGGWEQFF
J gene: TRBJ1-3; V gene: TRBV19; clone size: .; D gene: .; CDR3 DNA: TGTGCCAGTACATCCTGGGCCCGGACATCGGGAAACACCATATATTTT; CDR3 protein: CASTSWARTSGNTIYF
J gene: TRBJ2-7; V gene: TRBV13; clone size: .; D gene: TRBD2; CDR3 DNA: TGTGCCAGCAGCTTCTCAGTTGGGGGAGGGTCTCAGTACTTC; CDR3 protein: CASSFSVGGGSQYF